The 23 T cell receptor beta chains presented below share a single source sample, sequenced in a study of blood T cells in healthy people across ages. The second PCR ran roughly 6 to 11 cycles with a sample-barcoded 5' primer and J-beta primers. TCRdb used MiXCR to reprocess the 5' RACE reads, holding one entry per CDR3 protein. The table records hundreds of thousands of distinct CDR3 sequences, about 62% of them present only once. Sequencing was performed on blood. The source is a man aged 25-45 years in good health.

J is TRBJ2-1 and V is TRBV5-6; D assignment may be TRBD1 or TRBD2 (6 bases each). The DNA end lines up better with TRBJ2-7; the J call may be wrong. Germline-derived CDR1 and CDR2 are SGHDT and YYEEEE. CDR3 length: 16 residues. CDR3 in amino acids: CASSPGVGSSYNEQYF. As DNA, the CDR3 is TGTGCCAGCAGTCCAGGGGTCGGGAGCTCCTACAATGAGCAGTACTTC.

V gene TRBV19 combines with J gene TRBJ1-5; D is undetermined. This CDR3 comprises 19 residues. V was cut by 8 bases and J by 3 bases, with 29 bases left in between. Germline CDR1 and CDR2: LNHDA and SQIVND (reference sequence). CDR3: CASCPFSLPNVVSNQPQHF. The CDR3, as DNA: TGTGCCAGTTGCCCCTTCAGCCTCCCAAATGTGGTGTCCAATCAGCCCCAGCATTTT.

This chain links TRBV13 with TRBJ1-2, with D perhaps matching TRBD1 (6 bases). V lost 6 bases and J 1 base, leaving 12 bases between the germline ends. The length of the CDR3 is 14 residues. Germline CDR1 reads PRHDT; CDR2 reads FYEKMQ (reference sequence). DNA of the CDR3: TGTGCCAGCAGACCCGGACAGATTAACTATGGCTACACCTTC. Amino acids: CASRPGQINYGYTF.

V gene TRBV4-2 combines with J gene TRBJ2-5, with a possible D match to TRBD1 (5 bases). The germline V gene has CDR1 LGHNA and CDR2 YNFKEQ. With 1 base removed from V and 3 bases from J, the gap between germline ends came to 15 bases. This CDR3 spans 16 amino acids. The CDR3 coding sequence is TGTGCCAGCAGCCAAGCATGGGGCCCTACTAAAGAGACCCAGTACTTC. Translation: CASSQAWGPTKETQYF.

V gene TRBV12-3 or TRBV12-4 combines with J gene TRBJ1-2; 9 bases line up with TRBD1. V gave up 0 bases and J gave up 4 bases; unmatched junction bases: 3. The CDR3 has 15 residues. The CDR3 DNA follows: TGTGCCAGCAGTTTAGCCGGGACAGGGACCTATGGCTACACCTTC. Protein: CASSLAGTGTYGYTF.

This CDR3 reads CSVGGVGGRNTEAFF. The CDR3 DNA reads as TGCAGCGTTGGGGGGGTCGGGGGCCGGAACACTGAAGCTTTCTTT. V and J are TRBV29-1 and TRBJ1-1; D possibly corresponds to TRBD1 (6 bases). The CDR3 totals 15 residues. V was clipped by 4 bases and J by 1 base, with 16 bases between them. CDR1 and CDR2 from the germline V gene are SQVTM and ANQGSEA.

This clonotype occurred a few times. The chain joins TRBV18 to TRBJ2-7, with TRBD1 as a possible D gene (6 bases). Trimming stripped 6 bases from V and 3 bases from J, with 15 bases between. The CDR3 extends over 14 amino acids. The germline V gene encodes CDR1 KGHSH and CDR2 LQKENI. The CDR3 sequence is CASSFDRTLYEQYF. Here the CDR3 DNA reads TGTGCCAGCTCTTTCGACAGGACACTCTACGAGCAGTACTTC.

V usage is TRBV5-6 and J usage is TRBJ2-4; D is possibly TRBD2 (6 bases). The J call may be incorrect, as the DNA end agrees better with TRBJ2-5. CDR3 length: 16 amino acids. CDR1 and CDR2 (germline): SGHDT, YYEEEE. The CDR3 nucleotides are TGTGCCAGCAGCGTAGAGATCGGGGCGGGAAAAGAGACCCAGTACTTC. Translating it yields CASSVEIGAGKETQYF.

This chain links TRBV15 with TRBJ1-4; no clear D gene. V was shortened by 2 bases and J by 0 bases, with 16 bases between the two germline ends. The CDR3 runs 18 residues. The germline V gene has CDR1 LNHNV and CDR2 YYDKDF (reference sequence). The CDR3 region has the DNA TGTGCCACCAGCAGATTTCCACCGCAGGCTCCAACTAATGAAAAACTGTTTTTT. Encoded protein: CATSRFPPQAPTNEKLFF.

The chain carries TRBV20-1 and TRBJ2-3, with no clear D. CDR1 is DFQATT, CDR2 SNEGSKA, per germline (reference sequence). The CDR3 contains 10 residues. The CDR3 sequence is CSTLTDTQYF. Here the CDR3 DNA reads TGCAGCACCTTAACAGATACGCAGTATTTT.

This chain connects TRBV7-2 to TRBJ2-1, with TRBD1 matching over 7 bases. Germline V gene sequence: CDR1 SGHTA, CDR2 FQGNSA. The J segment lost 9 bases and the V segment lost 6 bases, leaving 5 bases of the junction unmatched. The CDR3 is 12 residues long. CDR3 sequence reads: CASRTGMGEQFF. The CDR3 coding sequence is TGTGCCAGCAGGACAGGGATGGGTGAGCAGTTCTTC.

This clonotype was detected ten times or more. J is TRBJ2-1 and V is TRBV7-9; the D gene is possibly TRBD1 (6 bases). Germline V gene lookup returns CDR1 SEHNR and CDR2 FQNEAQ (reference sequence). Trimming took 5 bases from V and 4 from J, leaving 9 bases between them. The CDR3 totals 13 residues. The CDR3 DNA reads TGTGCCAGCAGCCTCGACAGGTACAATGAGCAGTTCTTC. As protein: CASSLDRYNEQFF.

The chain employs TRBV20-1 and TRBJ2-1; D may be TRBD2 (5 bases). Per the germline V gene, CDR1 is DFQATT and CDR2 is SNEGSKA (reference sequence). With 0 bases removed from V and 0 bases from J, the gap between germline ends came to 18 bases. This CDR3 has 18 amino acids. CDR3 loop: CSARDRADSAVSYNEQFF. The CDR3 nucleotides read TGCAGTGCTAGAGATCGGGCGGATAGCGCGGTCTCCTACAATGAGCAGTTCTTC.

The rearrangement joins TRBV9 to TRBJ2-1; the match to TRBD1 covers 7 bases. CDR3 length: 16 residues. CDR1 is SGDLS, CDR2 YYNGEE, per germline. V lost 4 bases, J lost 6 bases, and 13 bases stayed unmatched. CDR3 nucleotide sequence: TGTGCCAGCAGCTTTTACAGGGGAAGGAATCCCAATGAGCAGTTCTTC. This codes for CASSFYRGRNPNEQFF. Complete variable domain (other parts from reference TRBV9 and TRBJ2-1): DSGVTQTPKHLITATGQRVTLRCSPRSGDLSVYWYQQSLDQGLQFLIQYYNGEERAKGNILERFSAQQFPDLHSELNLSSLELGDSALYFCASSFYRGRNPNEQFFGPGTRLTVL.

CDR3 nucleotides: TGTGCCAGCAGTTTAAGCGGGAGAGGTCAGTACAATGAGCAGTTCTTC. Encoded protein: CASSLSGRGQYNEQFF. The chain couples TRBV28 to TRBJ2-1; 8 nucleotides match TRBD2. The ends lost 2 bases at V and 4 bases at J; junction bases unmatched: 7. The CDR3 sequence is 16 residues long. CDR1 is MDHEN, CDR2 SYDVKM, per germline.

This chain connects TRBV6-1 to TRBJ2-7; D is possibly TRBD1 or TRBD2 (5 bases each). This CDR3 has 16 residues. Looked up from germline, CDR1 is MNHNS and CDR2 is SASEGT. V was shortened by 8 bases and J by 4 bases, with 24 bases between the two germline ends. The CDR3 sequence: CASFNYGTPAGYEQYF. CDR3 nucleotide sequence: TGTGCCAGCTTTAACTACGGGACGCCGGCGGGTTACGAGCAGTACTTC.

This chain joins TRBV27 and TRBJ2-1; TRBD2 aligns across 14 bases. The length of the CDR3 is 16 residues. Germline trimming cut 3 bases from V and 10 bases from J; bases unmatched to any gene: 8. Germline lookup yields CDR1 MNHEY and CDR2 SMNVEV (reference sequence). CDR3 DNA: TGTGCCAGCAGTTTCTCCCGACTAGCGGGAGGGGACGAGCAGTTCTTC. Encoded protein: CASSFSRLAGGDEQFF.

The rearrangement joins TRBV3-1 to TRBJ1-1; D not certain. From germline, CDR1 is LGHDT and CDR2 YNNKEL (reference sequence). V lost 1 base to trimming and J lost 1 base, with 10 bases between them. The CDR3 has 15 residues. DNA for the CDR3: TGTGCCAGCAGCCAAGTAGCTCTAAGGAACACTGAAGCTTTCTTT. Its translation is CASSQVALRNTEAFF. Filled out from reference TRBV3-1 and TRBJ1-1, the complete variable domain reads DTAVSQTPKYLVTQMGNDKSIKCEQNLGHDTMYWYKQDSKKFLKIMFSYNNKELIINETVPNRFSPKSPDKAHLNLHINSLELGDSAVYFCASSQVALRNTEAFFGQGTRLTVV.

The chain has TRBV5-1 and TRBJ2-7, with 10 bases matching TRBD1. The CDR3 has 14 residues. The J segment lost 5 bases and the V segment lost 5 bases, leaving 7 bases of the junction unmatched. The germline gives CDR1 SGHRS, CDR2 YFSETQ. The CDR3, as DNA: TGCGCCAGCAGATTTTCCGGGACAGGGGACGAGCAGTACTTC. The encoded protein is CASRFSGTGDEQYF.

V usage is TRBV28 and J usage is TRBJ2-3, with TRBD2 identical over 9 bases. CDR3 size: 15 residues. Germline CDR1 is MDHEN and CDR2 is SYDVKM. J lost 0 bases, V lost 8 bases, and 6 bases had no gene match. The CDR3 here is CASSREGGSTDTQYF. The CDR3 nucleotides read TGTGCCAGCTCGCGGGAGGGTGGAAGCACAGATACGCAGTATTTT.

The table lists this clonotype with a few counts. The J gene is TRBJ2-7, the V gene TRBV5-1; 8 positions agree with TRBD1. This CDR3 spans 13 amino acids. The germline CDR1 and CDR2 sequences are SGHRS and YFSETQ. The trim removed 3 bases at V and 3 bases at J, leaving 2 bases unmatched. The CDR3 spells CASSSTGDYEQYF. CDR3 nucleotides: TGCGCCAGCAGCTCGACAGGGGACTACGAGCAGTACTTC.

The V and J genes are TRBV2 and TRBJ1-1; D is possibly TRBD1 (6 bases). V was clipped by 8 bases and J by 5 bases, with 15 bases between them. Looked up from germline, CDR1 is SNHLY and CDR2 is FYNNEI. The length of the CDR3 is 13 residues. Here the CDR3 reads CASGGGWRTEAFF. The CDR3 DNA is TGTGCCAGCGGTGGGGGCTGGAGGACTGAAGCTTTCTTT.

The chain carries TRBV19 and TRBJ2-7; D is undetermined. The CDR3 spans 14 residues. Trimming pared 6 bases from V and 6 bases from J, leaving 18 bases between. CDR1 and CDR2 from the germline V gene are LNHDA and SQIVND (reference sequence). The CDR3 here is CASSAQGSSSEQYF. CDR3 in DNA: TGTGCCAGTAGCGCTCAAGGTAGCAGTAGCGAGCAGTACTTC.